This T cell receptor (beta chain) is from a study of patients and donors after allogeneic stem cell transplantation. This clonotype occurred a few times. TCRdb recomputed calls from the RT-PCR reads with MiXCR, one row per CDR3 protein. The top ten hold roughly 6% of the sample, which has 800,000 to 1,000,000 distinct CDR3 sequences, approximately 18% seen once. V dropped 8 bases and J dropped 4; count of bases not matched to a gene: 15. The CDR3 has 16 amino acids. CDR1 and CDR2 (germline): MNHEY, SVGEGT. This clonotype was sampled from a human donor who was either an allogeneic HSCT recipient or a stem cell or donor lymphocyte infusion donor (not recorded which). It is not recorded whose cells these are; they may come from a transplant donor. The source material was blood, either unsorted or a sorted T cell fraction (not recorded which). The chain has TRBV6-2 or TRBV6-3 and TRBJ2-5; 8 positions agree with TRBD2. CDR3 DNA sequence: TGTGCCAGCCACCGGACCCCGGGACTAGGGACAGAGACCCAGTACTTC. Translated: CASHRTPGLGTETQYF.